The next 21 T cell receptor beta chains were all read from a single sample in a study of blood T cell repertoires in COVID-19. The protocol was immunoSEQ multiplex PCR, while the TCRdb copy is restricted to in-frame clones and leaves out a portion. In the table there are roughly 180,000 clones, 65% to 85% of which are singletons. Sequencing input: PBMCs or T cells enriched from blood (not recorded which). The receptor set was obtained from a woman between 40 and 50 years old with acute COVID-19.

This clone was observed once. The chain carries TRBV2 and TRBJ1-6, with D maybe TRBD1 (6 bases). Germline assignment: CDR1 SNHLY and CDR2 FYNNEI. V gave up 4 bases and J gave up 7 bases, with 11 bases separating them. The CDR3 sequence is 14 residues long. In DNA form, the CDR3 reads TGTGCCAGCAGTGGTACAGGGATGAATTCACCCCTCCACTTT. Translated, it gives CASSGTGMNSPLHF.

The chain uses TRBV25-1 and TRBJ2-5; D gene ambiguous. The germline V gene encodes CDR1 MGHDK and CDR2 SYGVNS. Trimming removed 3 bases at V and 5 bases at J, with 7 bases between. The CDR3 is 12 residues long. CDR3 residues: CASSDVVETQYF. As DNA, the CDR3 is TGTGCCAGCAGTGATGTAGTGGAGACCCAGTACTTC.

Concerning this clone itself: Just one base apart from a much larger clone, this may be a read error. This chain connects TRBV4-2 to TRBJ2-2, with 7 positions matching TRBD2. V lost 4 bases to trimming and J lost 6 bases; unmatched junction nucleotides: 14. CDR1 LGHNA and CDR2 YNFKEQ come from the germline V gene. The CDR3 spans 17 residues. Here the CDR3 reads CASSPAGEGRQAGELFF. The CDR3 DNA reads TGTGCCAGCAGCCCTGCGGGGGAGGGCCGTCAGGCCGGGGAGCTGTTTTTT.

At least ten counts were recorded for this clone. The chain couples TRBV9 to TRBJ2-1; TRBD2 matches at 9 bases. The CDR3 totals 14 residues. Germline CDR1 and CDR2: SGDLS and YYNGEE. Unmatched junction bases numbered 3, after V lost 2 bases and J lost 6 bases. CDR3: CASSVGTSSNEQFF. The CDR3, as DNA: TGTGCCAGCAGCGTCGGGACTAGCTCCAATGAGCAGTTCTTC.

This clone was counted between two and nine times. The rearrangement links TRBV6-1 to TRBJ1-3; D ambiguous. Germline V CDR1 and CDR2: MNHNS, SASEGT. The CDR3 covers 15 residues. V was clipped by 0 bases and J by 0 bases, with 6 bases between them. CDR3: CASSEAHSSGNTIYF. For the CDR3, the DNA is TGTGCCAGCAGTGAAGCTCACAGCTCTGGAAACACCATATATTTT.

The chain is built from TRBV6-6 and TRBJ1-1; a possible D gene is TRBD1 (6 bases). Germline V gene sequence: CDR1 MNHNY, CDR2 SVGAGI (reference sequence). The length of the CDR3 is 15 residues. Trimming left V 3 bases short and J 0 bases short, with 11 bases between. The CDR3 sequence is CASSYLDSMNTEAFF. The CDR3 DNA reads TGTGCCAGCAGTTATTTGGACAGCATGAACACTGAAGCTTTCTTT.

The chain has TRBV6-5 and TRBJ1-1, with D perhaps matching TRBD1 (5 bases). This CDR3 comprises 12 residues. Trimming removed 2 bases at V and 6 bases at J, with 7 bases between. Germline V gene sequence: CDR1 MNHEY, CDR2 SVGAGI. This chain's CDR3 is CASSYGRAEAFF. The CDR3 region has the DNA TGTGCCAGCAGTTACGGCAGGGCTGAAGCTTTCTTT.

The chain carries TRBV19 and TRBJ1-1; maybe TRBD1 (6 bases). V gave up 5 bases and J gave up 3 bases, with 16 bases separating them. The CDR3 consists of 15 residues. CDR1 is LNHDA, CDR2 SQIVND, per germline (reference sequence). The CDR3 spells CASSPRQVTDTEAFF. For the CDR3, the DNA is TGTGCCAGTAGTCCCCGACAGGTAACCGACACTGAAGCTTTCTTT.

The rearrangement uses TRBV19 and TRBJ2-7; 8 nucleotides align to TRBD2. The germline gives CDR1 LNHDA, CDR2 SQIVND (reference sequence). The CDR3 is made up of 15 amino acids. V lost 5 bases, J lost 2 bases, and 8 bases stayed unmatched. The CDR3: CASSAGSGSAYEQYF. For the CDR3, the DNA is TGTGCCAGTAGTGCCGGGAGCGGGAGCGCCTACGAGCAGTACTTC.

In its sample, this clone was seen a few times. In nucleotides, the CDR3 is TGTGCCAGCACCCCGACAGGGGATACGCAGTATTTT. Translation: CASTPTGDTQYF. This sequence joins TRBV7-9 and TRBJ2-3; 7 positions agree with TRBD1. V was pared by 7 bases and J by 6 bases, with 4 bases of the junction left unmatched. Germline CDR1 reads SEHNR; CDR2 reads FQNEAQ (reference sequence). The CDR3 spans 12 residues.

V gene TRBV25-1 combines with J gene TRBJ1-1; D call uncertain. From germline, CDR1 is MGHDK and CDR2 SYGVNS. Trimming pared 9 bases from V and 1 base from J, leaving 6 bases between. The CDR3 sequence is 11 residues long. The CDR3 is CASRQNTEAFF. The CDR3 DNA follows: TGTGCCAGTCGACAGAACACTGAAGCTTTCTTT.

The chain is built from TRBV2 and TRBJ1-5, with D perhaps TRBD1 (6 bases). Trimming cost V 6 bases and J 0 bases, with 15 bases left between them. This CDR3 contains 16 residues. CDR1 and CDR2 (germline): SNHLY, FYNNEI. CDR3: CASRGTGHSSNQPQHF. CDR3 DNA: TGTGCCAGCAGGGGAACAGGGCATTCTAGCAATCAGCCCCAGCATTTT.

The J gene is TRBJ2-5, the V gene TRBV5-1; 11 nucleotides align to TRBD2. Trimming cost V 7 bases and J 3 bases; bases outside gene matches: 5. Germline V gene sequence: CDR1 SGHRS, CDR2 YFSETQ. The CDR3 is 14 amino acids. DNA of the CDR3: TGCGCCAGCTTCGCGGGACTAGCGGAAGAGACCCAGTACTTC. Amino acids: CASFAGLAEETQYF.

The chain couples TRBV11-2 to TRBJ2-1; a weak D match, TRBD2 (6 bases). Trimming took 6 bases from V and 5 from J, leaving 11 bases between them. This CDR3 contains 13 residues. Looked up from germline, CDR1 is SGHAT and CDR2 is FQNNGV. The CDR3 here is CASRLARDNEQFF. The CDR3 region has the DNA TGTGCCAGCAGACTAGCCAGGGACAATGAGCAGTTCTTC.

The chain employs TRBV18 and TRBJ1-1; the match to TRBD1 covers 7 bases. The germline gives CDR1 KGHSH, CDR2 LQKENI. J gave up 2 bases and V 2 bases, and 8 bases lay outside the gene matches. This CDR3 has 16 residues. The CDR3 reads CASSPSPGTVNTEAFF. CDR3 nucleotides: TGTGCCAGCTCACCATCGCCCGGGACAGTCAACACTGAAGCTTTCTTT.

This chain uses TRBV15 with TRBJ1-2, with unresolved D. The CDR3 has 13 residues. Deletions cut 5 bases from V and 4 bases from J, with 11 bases between. CDR1 is LNHNV and CDR2 is YYDKDF in the germline V gene (reference sequence). CDR3 nucleotide sequence: TGTGCCACCAGCCCCGAGGATTCCTATGGCTACACCTTC. It specifies CATSPEDSYGYTF.

This rearrangement joins TRBV7-9 to TRBJ1-1; no clear D gene. This CDR3 spans 14 amino acids. From germline, CDR1 is SEHNR and CDR2 FQNEAQ (reference sequence). Deletions cut 5 bases from V and 5 bases from J, with 15 bases between. In DNA, the CDR3 is TGTGCCAGCAGCATCGCCCGGGTCGAGACTGAAGCTTTCTTT. The encoded protein is CASSIARVETEAFF.

This chain uses TRBV11-2 with TRBJ1-3; no definite D call. Germline CDR1 is SGHAT and CDR2 is FQNNGV. V was clipped by 2 bases and J by 3 bases, with 5 bases between them. The CDR3 runs to 13 residues. CDR3 sequence (DNA): TGTGCCAGCAGCTTATTATTTGGAAACACCATATATTTT. It translates to CASSLLFGNTIYF.

The CDR3 loop reads CASSRRLEGKNIQYF. CDR3 coding DNA: TGTGCCAGCAGTCGCCGACTAGAGGGGAAAAACATTCAGTACTTC. The V call is TRBV6-5, the J call TRBJ2-4; a weak D match, TRBD2 (6 bases). Germline V gives CDR1 MNHEY, CDR2 SVGAGI. V was clipped by 5 bases and J by 4 bases, with 15 bases between them. This CDR3 has 15 residues.

Regarding this clone: Distinct nucleotide sequences in the sample also encode this CDR3. This chain uses TRBV10-3 with TRBJ1-5; D possibly corresponds to TRBD1 (5 bases). CDR3 length: 15 amino acids. Trimming took off 0 bases at V and 0 bases at J, with 6 bases between the two ends. Germline-derived CDR1 and CDR2 are ENHRY and SYGVKD. CDR3 bases: TGTGCCATCAGTGAGTCCGGGGGTAGCAATCAGCCCCAGCATTTT. Its translation is CAISESGGSNQPQHF.

J is TRBJ1-5 and V is TRBV18; 9 bases are a match to TRBD1. The CDR3 extends over 15 amino acids. CDR1 KGHSH and CDR2 LQKENI come from the germline V gene. V trimming: 2 bases; J trimming: 1 base; junction bases outside the gene matches: 0. The CDR3 region has the DNA TGTGCCAGCTCACCAGGGACAGGGAGCAATCAGCCCCAGCATTTT. Its translation: CASSPGTGSNQPQHF.